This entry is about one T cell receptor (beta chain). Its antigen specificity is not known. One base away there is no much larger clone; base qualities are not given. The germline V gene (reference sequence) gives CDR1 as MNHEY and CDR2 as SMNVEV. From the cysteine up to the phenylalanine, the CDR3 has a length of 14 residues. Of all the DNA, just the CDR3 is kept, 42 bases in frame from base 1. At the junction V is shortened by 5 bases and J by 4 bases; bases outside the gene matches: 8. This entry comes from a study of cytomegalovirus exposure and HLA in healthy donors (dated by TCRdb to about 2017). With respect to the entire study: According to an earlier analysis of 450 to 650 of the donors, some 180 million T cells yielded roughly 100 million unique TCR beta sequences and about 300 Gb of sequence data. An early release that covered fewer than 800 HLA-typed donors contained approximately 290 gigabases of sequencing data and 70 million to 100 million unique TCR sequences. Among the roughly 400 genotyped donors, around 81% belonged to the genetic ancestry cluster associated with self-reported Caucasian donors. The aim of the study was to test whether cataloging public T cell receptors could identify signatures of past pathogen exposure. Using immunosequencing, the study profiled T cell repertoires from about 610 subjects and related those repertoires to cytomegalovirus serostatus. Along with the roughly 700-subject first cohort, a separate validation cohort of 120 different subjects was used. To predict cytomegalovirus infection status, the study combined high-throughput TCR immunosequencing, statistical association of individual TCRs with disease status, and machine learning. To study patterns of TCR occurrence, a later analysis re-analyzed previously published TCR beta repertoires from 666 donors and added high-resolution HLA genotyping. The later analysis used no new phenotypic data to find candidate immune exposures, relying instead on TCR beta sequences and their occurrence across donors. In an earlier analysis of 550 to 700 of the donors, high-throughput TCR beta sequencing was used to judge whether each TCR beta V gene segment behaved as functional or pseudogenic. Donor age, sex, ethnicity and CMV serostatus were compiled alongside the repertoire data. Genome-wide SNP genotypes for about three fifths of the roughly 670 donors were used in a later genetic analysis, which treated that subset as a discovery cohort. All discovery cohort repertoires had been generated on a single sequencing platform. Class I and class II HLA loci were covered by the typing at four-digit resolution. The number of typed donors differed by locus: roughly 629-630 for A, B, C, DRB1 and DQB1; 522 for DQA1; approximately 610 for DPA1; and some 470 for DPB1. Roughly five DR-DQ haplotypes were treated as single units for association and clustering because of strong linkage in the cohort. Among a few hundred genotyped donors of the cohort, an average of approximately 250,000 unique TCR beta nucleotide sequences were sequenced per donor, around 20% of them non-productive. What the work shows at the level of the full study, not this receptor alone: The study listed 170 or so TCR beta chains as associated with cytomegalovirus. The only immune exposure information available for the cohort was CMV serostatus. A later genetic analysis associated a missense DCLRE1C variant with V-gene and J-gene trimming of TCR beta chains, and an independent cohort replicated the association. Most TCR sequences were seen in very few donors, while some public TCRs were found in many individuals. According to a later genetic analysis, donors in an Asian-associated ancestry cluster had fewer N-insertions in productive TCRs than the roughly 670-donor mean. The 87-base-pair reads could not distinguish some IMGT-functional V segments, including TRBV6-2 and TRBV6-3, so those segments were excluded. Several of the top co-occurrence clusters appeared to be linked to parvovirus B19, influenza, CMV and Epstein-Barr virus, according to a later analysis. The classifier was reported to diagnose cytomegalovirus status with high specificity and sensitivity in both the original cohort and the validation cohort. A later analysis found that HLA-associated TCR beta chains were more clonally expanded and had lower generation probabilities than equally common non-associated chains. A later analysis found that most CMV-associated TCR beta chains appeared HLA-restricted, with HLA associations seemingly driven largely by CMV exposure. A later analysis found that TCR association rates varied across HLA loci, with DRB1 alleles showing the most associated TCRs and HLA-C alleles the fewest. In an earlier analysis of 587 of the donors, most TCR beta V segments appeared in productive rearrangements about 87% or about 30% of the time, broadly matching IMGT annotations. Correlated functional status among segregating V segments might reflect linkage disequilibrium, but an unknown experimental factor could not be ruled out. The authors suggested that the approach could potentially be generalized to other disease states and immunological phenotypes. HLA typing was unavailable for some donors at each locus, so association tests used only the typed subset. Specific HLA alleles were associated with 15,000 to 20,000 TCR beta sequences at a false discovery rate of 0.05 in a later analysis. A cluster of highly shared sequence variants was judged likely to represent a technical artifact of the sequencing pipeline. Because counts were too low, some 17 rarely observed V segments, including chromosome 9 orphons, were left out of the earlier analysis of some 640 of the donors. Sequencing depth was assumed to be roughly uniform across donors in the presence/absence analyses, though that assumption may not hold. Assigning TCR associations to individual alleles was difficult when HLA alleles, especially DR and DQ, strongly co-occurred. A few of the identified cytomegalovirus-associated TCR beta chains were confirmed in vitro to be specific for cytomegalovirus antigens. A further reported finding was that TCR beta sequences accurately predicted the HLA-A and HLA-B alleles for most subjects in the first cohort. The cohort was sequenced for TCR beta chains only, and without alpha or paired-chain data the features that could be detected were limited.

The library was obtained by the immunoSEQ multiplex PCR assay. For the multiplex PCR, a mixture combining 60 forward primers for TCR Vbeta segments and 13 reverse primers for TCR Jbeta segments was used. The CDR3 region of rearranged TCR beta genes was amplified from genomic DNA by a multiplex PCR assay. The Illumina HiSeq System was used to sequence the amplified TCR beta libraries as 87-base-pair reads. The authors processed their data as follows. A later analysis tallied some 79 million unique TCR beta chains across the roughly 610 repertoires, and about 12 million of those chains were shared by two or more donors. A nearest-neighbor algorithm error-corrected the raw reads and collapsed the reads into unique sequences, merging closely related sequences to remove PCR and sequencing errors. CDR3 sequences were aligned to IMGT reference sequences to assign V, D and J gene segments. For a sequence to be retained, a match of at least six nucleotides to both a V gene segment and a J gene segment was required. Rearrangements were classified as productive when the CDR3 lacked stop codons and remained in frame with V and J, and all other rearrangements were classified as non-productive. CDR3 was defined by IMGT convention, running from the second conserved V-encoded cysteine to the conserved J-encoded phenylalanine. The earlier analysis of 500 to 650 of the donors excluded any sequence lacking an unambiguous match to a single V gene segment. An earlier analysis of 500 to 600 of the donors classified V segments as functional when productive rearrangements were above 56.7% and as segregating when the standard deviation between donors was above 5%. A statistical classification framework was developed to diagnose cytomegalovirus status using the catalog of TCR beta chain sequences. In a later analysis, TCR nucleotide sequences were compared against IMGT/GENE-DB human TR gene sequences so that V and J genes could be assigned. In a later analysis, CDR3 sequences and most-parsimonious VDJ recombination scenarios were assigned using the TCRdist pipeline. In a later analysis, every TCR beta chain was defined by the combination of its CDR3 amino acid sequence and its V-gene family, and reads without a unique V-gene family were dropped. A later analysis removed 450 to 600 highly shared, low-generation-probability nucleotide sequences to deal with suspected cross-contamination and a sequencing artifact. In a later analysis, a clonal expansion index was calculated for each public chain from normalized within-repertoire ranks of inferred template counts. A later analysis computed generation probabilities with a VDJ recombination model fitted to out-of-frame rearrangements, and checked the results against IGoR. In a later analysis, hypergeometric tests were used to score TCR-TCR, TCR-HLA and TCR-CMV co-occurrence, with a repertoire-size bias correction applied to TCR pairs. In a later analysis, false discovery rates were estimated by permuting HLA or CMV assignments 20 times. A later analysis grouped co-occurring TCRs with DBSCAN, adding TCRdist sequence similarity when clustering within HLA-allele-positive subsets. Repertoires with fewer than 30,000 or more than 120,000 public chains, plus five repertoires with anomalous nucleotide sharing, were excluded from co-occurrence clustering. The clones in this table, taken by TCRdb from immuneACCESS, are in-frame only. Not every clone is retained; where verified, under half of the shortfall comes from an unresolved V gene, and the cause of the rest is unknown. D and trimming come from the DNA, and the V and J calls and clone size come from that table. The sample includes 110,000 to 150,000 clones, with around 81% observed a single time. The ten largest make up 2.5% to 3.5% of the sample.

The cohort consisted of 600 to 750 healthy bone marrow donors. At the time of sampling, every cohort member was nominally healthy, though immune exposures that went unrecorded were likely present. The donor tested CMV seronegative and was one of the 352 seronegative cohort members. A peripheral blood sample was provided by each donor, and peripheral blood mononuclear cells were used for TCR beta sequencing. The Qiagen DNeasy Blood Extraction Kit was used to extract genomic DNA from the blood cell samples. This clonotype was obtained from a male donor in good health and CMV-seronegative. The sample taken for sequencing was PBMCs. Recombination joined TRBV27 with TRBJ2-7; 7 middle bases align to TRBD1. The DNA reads TGTGCCAGCAGTCTACACCAGGGGGTGTACGAGCAGTACTTC. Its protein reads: CASSLHQGVYEQYF.